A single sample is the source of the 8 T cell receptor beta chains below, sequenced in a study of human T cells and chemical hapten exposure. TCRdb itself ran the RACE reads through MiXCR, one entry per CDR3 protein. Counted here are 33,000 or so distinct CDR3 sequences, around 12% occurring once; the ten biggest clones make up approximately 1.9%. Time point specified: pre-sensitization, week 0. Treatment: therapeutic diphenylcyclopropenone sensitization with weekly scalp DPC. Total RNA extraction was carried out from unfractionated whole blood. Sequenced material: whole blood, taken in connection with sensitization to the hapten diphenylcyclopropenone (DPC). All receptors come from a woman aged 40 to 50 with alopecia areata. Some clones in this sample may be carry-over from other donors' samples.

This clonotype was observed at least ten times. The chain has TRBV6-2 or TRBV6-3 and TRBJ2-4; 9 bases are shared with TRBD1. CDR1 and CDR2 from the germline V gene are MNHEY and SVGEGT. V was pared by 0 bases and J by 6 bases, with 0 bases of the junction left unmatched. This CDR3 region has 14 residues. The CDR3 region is CASSYSGQGNIQYF. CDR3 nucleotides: TGTGCCAGCAGTTACTCGGGACAGGGAAACATTCAGTACTTC.

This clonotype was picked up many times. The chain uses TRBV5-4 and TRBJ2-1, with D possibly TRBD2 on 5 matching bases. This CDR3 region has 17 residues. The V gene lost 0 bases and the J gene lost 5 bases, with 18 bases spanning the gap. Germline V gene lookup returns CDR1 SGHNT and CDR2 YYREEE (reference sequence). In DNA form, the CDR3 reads TGTGCCAGCAGCTTGGGGGCTAGTAGTTCCGGGAACAATGAGCAGTTCTTC. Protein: CASSLGASSSGNNEQFF.

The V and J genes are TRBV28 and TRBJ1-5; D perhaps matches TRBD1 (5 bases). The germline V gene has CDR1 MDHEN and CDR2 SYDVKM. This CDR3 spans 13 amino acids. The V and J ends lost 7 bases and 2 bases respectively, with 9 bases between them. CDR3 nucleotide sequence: TGTGCCAGCAAGGACACGGGCAATCAGCCCCAGCATTTT. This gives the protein CASKDTGNQPQHF.

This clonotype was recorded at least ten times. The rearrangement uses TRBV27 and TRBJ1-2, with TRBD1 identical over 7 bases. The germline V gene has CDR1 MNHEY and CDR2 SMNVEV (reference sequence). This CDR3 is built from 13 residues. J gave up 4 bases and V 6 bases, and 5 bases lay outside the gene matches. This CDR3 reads CASSYDRAYGYTF. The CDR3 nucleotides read TGTGCCAGCAGCTATGACAGGGCCTATGGCTACACCTTC.

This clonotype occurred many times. The CDR3 loop reads CASSFGSTTEAFF. The DNA of the CDR3 is TGTGCCAGCAGCTTCGGATCAACCACTGAAGCTTTCTTT. The J gene is TRBJ1-1, the V gene TRBV11-2, with D uncertain. Germline CDR1 SGHAT, CDR2 FQNNGV. This CDR3 is built from 13 residues. V lost 3 bases and J lost 4, with 9 bases in between.

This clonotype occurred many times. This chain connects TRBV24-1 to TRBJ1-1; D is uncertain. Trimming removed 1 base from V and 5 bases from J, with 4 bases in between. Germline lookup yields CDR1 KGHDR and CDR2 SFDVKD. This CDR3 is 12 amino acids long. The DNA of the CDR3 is TGTGCCACCAGTGATTTTGGTACTGAAGCTTTCTTT. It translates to CATSDFGTEAFF.

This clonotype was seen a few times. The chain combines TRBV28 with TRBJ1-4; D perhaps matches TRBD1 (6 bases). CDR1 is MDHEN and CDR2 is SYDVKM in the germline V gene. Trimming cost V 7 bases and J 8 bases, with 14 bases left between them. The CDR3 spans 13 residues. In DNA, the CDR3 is TGTGCCAGCAATAAGGCAGGGGCCGAAAAACTGTTTTTT. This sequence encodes CASNKAGAEKLFF.

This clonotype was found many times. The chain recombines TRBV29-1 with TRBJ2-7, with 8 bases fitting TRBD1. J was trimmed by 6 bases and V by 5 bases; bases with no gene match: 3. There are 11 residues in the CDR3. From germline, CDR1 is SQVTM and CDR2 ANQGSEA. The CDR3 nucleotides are TGCAGCGTTCAGGGGGCAGGCGAGCAGTACTTC. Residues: CSVQGAGEQYF.